This paragraph covers one TCR beta chain sequence. Its antigen is as yet unknown. The CDR3 loop spans 16 amino acids. V shed 2 bases and J 1 base; nucleotides not matched to a gene: 3. CDR1 SGHRS and CDR2 YFSETQ come from the germline V gene. This sample was included in a study of early T cells in non-severe SARS-CoV-2 infection. Study conclusions and caveats: VDJdb matching, biased toward anti-spike CD8 responses, missed private and CD4 specificities.

One entry per CDR3 protein results from TCRdb running MiXCR on the 5' RACE reads. The repertoire holds more than 65,000 distinct CDR3 sequences, with roughly an eighth as singletons. The material sequenced was whole blood. The source of this sequence is an adult who was a healthcare worker with PCR-confirmed SARS-CoV-2 infection or an uninfected control (not recorded which). V is TRBV5-1 and J is TRBJ2-2, with TRBD1 identical over 9 bases. CDR3 in DNA: TGCGCCAGCAGCTTACAGGGGGCCGAGAACACCGGGGAGCTGTTTTTT. Translated: CASSLQGAENTGELFF.